This is a list of T cell receptor beta chains from one sample in a study of T cells in tumors after PD-1 blockade. Sequenced by immunoSEQ multiplex PCR; TCRdb stores in-frame clones only, minus some. The sample holds around 4,900 clones, around 60% seen once. The sequencing here drew on tumor tissue, taken after anti-PD-1 treatment. The receptors stem from a human donor with basal cell carcinoma. The CDR3 runs from the conserved cysteine through the conserved F or W. D genes are given only for firm matches. The listing skips clone size in some rows; elsewhere it reads once, few, many or a size class.

cdr3_length: 14
clone_size: few
v_call: TRBV29-1
d_call: -
j_call: TRBJ2-1
cdr3_aa: CSVDSSGLYNEQFF
cdr3_nt: TGCAGCGTTGACTCCAGCGGACTATACAATGAGCAGTTCTTC

cdr3_length: 15
clone_size: -
v_call: TRBV9
d_call: TRBD1
j_call: TRBJ2-5
cdr3_aa: CASTFSQGVQETQYF
cdr3_nt: TGTGCCAGCACCTTCAGTCAGGGGGTGCAAGAGACCCAGTACTTC

cdr3_length: 15
clone_size: -
v_call: TRBV4-1
d_call: -
j_call: TRBJ1-5
cdr3_aa: CASSQVVTSNQPQHF
cdr3_nt: TGCGCCAGCAGCCAAGTAGTGACTAGCAATCAGCCCCAGCATTTT

cdr3_length: 13
clone_size: -
v_call: TRBV24-1
d_call: -
j_call: TRBJ2-2
cdr3_aa: CATSEGFTGELFF
cdr3_nt: TGTGCCACCAGTGAGGGGTTCACCGGGGAGCTGTTTTTT

cdr3_length: 15
clone_size: few
v_call: TRBV27
d_call: -
j_call: TRBJ2-2
cdr3_aa: CASTFDRARAGELFF
cdr3_nt: TGTGCCAGCACCTTCGACAGAGCGAGGGCCGGGGAGCTGTTTTTT

cdr3_length: 12
clone_size: -
v_call: TRBV24-1
d_call: -
j_call: TRBJ2-7
cdr3_aa: CATEDGAYEQYF
cdr3_nt: TGTGCCACCGAGGACGGAGCCTACGAGCAGTACTTC

cdr3_length: 16
clone_size: -
v_call: TRBV27
d_call: -
j_call: TRBJ2-5
cdr3_aa: CASSFGVAPLRETQYF
cdr3_nt: TGTGCCAGCAGTTTCGGGGTAGCTCCTCTGAGGGAGACCCAGTACTTC

cdr3_length: 16
clone_size: -
v_call: TRBV7-9
d_call: -
j_call: TRBJ1-2
cdr3_aa: CASSLVGTPTNYGYTF
cdr3_nt: TGTGCCAGCAGCTTAGTGGGGACACCAACTAACTATGGCTACACCTTC

cdr3_length: 14
clone_size: few
v_call: TRBV19
d_call: -
j_call: TRBJ1-1
cdr3_aa: CASSYREGGTEAFF
cdr3_nt: TGTGCCAGTAGTTACAGGGAGGGGGGCACTGAAGCTTTCTTT

cdr3_length: 14
clone_size: -
v_call: TRBV28
d_call: -
j_call: TRBJ1-5
cdr3_aa: CASSRAGLGQPQHF
cdr3_nt: TGTGCCAGCAGTCGAGCGGGACTGGGGCAGCCCCAGCATTTT

cdr3_length: 15
clone_size: -
v_call: TRBV9
d_call: -
j_call: TRBJ2-6
cdr3_aa: CASSGGTLGANVLTF
cdr3_nt: TGTGCCAGCAGCGGCGGGACTCTTGGGGCCAACGTCCTGACTTTC

cdr3_length: 18
clone_size: -
v_call: TRBV6-2/TRBV6-3
d_call: -
j_call: TRBJ1-5
cdr3_aa: CASSYSSLDSYSNQPQHF
cdr3_nt: TGTGCCAGCAGTTACTCTTCGCTTGACAGCTATAGCAATCAGCCCCAGCATTTT

cdr3_length: 15
clone_size: -
v_call: TRBV28
d_call: -
j_call: TRBJ2-3
cdr3_aa: CASRARPGGTDTQYF
cdr3_nt: TGTGCCAGTCGGGCGAGGCCCGGGGGCACAGATACGCAGTATTTT

cdr3_length: 17
clone_size: few
v_call: TRBV27
d_call: -
j_call: TRBJ1-6
cdr3_aa: CASSFWPPLGYNSPLHF
cdr3_nt: TGTGCCAGCAGTTTCTGGCCGCCACTCGGGTATAATTCACCCCTCCACTTT

cdr3_length: 15
clone_size: -
v_call: TRBV15
d_call: TRBD1
j_call: TRBJ1-2
cdr3_aa: CATSENRGLNYGYTF
cdr3_nt: TGTGCCACCAGCGAGAACAGGGGGCTGAACTATGGCTACACCTTC

cdr3_length: 15
clone_size: -
v_call: TRBV6-4
d_call: TRBD1
j_call: TRBJ1-2
cdr3_aa: CASSPGGGASYGYTF
cdr3_nt: TGTGCCAGCAGCCCAGGGGGGGGCGCATCCTATGGCTACACCTTC

cdr3_length: 17
clone_size: medium-sized
v_call: TRBV7-8
d_call: -
j_call: TRBJ1-4
cdr3_aa: CASSPAGRVSTNEKLFF
cdr3_nt: TGTGCCAGCAGCCCCGCCGGACGAGTCTCAACTAATGAAAAACTGTTTTTT

cdr3_length: 18
clone_size: -
v_call: TRBV6-8
d_call: TRBD1
j_call: TRBJ1-6
cdr3_aa: CASSWTTGLGVYNSPLHF
cdr3_nt: TGTGCCAGCAGTTGGACGACAGGGTTGGGGGTTTATAATTCACCCCTCCACTTT